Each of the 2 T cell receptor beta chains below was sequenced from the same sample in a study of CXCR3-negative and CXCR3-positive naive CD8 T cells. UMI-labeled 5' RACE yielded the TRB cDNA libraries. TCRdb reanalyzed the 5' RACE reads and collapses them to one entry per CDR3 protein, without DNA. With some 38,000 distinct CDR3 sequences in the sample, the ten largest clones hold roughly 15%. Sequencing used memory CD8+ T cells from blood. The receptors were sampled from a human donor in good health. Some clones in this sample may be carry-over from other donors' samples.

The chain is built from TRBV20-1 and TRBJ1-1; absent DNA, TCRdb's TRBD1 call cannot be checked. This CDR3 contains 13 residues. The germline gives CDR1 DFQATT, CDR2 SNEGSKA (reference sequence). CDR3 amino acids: CSARVPGEVGAFF.

This chain's CDR3 is CATSSLKGSGANVLTF. The rearrangement joins TRBV15 to TRBJ2-6. Germline lookup yields CDR1 LNHNV and CDR2 YYDKDF (reference sequence). CDR3 size: 16 residues. Together with reference TRBV15 and TRBJ2-6, the CDR3 gives the full variable domain: DAMVIQNPRYQVTQFGKPVTLSCSQTLNHNVMYWYQQKSSQAPKLLFHYYDKDFNNEADTPDNFQSRRPNTSFCFLDIRSPGLGDTAMYLCATSSLKGSGANVLTFGAGSRLTVL.